Following are 32 T cell receptor beta chains from one sample sequenced in a study of blood T cell repertoires in COVID-19. Some clones are missing from TCRdb's copy, which holds only in-frame ones; the method was immunoSEQ multiplex PCR. The sample holds roughly 500,000 clones, over 75% seen once. Sequenced sample: PBMCs or T cells enriched from blood (not recorded which). These receptors were collected from a woman in her thirties or forties who had recovered from COVID-19.

The rearrangement joins TRBV7-2 to TRBJ1-1, with 11 bases lining up with TRBD1. V gave up 8 bases and J gave up 9 bases; unmatched junction bases: 17. CDR3 size: 16 residues. Germline CDR1 and CDR2: SGHTA and FQGNSA. CDR3 protein: CASRGGQGGPHPQAFF. The CDR3 DNA is TGTGCCAGCCGGGGGGGACAGGGGGGCCCACACCCGCAAGCTTTCTTT.

The V gene is TRBV6-5, the J gene TRBJ2-7, with TRBD2 as a possible D gene (6 bases). Trimming shortened V by 8 bases and J by 0 bases, and 14 bases separated the two germline ends. The CDR3 extends over 14 amino acids. Germline V gene sequence: CDR1 MNHEY, CDR2 SVGAGI. The DNA for the CDR3 is TGTGCCAGCCGACTGGGGGGTAGCTCCTACGAGCAGTACTTC. This codes for CASRLGGSSYEQYF.

A remark on this clone: In the same sample, other DNA sequences code for this CDR3. This sequence joins TRBV3-1 (or the pseudogene TRBV3-2) and TRBJ1-2; maybe TRBD1 (5 bases). In germline, CDR1 is LGHDT, CDR2 YNNKEL (reference sequence). V shed 1 base and J shed 4 bases, with 16 bases lying between them. This CDR3 is 16 amino acids long. The CDR3 DNA is TGTGCCAGCAGCCAAGTTGGAGACAGAATGATCTATGGCTACACCTTC. Amino acid sequence: CASSQVGDRMIYGYTF.

The gene calls are TRBV27 and TRBJ1-3; no clear D. Germline CDR1 and CDR2: MNHEY and SMNVEV (reference sequence). With 7 bases removed from V and 1 base from J, the gap between germline ends came to 11 bases. The CDR3 has 14 amino acids. The CDR3 region is CASKVYGSGNTIYF. In nucleotides, the CDR3 is TGTGCCAGCAAAGTCTACGGGTCTGGAAACACCATATATTTT.

The chain links TRBV5-1 to TRBJ2-1; possible D gene TRBD2, 5 bases. Germline CDR1 is SGHRS and CDR2 is YFSETQ. V gave up 2 bases and J gave up 9 bases, with 18 bases separating them. CDR3 length equals 15 residues. The CDR3 loop is CASSLDRPGTSEQFF. CDR3 sequence (DNA): TGCGCCAGCAGCTTAGACCGGCCCGGAACTAGTGAGCAGTTCTTC. The full variable domain, its missing parts supplied by reference TRBV5-1 and TRBJ2-1, is KAGVTQTPRYLIKTRGQQVTLSCSPISGHRSVSWYQQTPGQGLQFLFEYFSETQRNKGNFPGRFSGRQFSNSRSEMNVSTLELGDSALYLCASSLDRPGTSEQFFGPGTRLTVL.

The chain has TRBV7-9 and TRBJ2-3; 12 bases are a match to TRBD2. V lost 5 bases to trimming and J lost 1 base; unmatched junction nucleotides: 4. CDR1 and CDR2 from the germline V gene are SEHNR and FQNEAQ (reference sequence). This CDR3 has 16 residues. The CDR3 region is CASSRLAGEGTDTQYF. DNA for the CDR3: TGTGCCAGCAGCCGACTAGCGGGAGAGGGCACAGATACGCAGTATTTT.

V is TRBV25-1 and J is TRBJ1-2, with TRBD1 matching over 7 bases. CDR1 and CDR2 from the germline V gene are MGHDK and SYGVNS. V shed 2 bases and J 4 bases; nucleotides not matched to a gene: 13. The CDR3 has 17 amino acids. CDR3 sequence: CASSEPLSGGRGYGYTF. The CDR3 DNA reads as TGTGCCAGCAGTGAACCCCTTTCAGGGGGTCGTGGCTATGGCTACACCTTC.

V usage is TRBV27 and J usage is TRBJ1-1; tentative D call: TRBD1 (5 bases). Germline loops: CDR1 MNHEY, CDR2 SMNVEV (reference sequence). The CDR3 length is 17 residues. The V gene lost 0 bases and the J gene lost 4 bases, with 18 bases spanning the gap. DNA for the CDR3: TGTGCCAGCAGTTTATCGATCGGGAGGGGACTGACCACTGAAGCTTTCTTT. Amino acid sequence: CASSLSIGRGLTTEAFF.

The chain joins TRBV10-1 to TRBJ2-7, with 9 bases identical to TRBD1. V shed 0 bases and J 3 bases; nucleotides not matched to a gene: 12. Germline CDR1 is WNHNN and CDR2 is SYGVQD (reference sequence). This CDR3 has 18 residues. The CDR3: CASSESTIDRGLIYEQYF. In nucleotides, the CDR3 is TGCGCCAGCAGTGAGTCGACGATCGACAGGGGGTTAATCTACGAGCAGTACTTC.

This chain joins TRBV19 and TRBJ1-3, with 8 bases identical to TRBD1. Germline V CDR1 and CDR2: LNHDA, SQIVND (reference sequence). The CDR3 is 15 amino acids. Trimming cost V 6 bases and J 0 bases; bases outside gene matches: 4. In DNA, the CDR3 is TGTGCCAGTAGGACAGGGGACCGCTCTGGAAACACCATATATTTT. Translating it yields CASRTGDRSGNTIYF.

Note on this clone: The sample holds other DNA sequences that translate to the same CDR3. The V call is TRBV5-8, the J call TRBJ1-2; D gene uncertain. There are 10 residues in the CDR3. Germline CDR1 and CDR2: SGHTS and YDEGEE. Trimming removed 4 bases at V and 4 bases at J, with 2 bases between. The CDR3 sequence is CASSLYGYTF. In DNA, the CDR3 is TGTGCCAGCAGCCTCTATGGCTACACCTTC.

The chain has TRBV7-9 and TRBJ2-3; TRBD1 might be the D (5 bases). CDR1 and CDR2 (germline): SEHNR, FQNEAQ (reference sequence). V shed 0 bases and J shed 0 bases, with 19 bases lying between them. The CDR3 spans 19 residues. In nucleotides, the CDR3 is TGTGCCAGCAGCTTAGCGCGGAATCTCCTAAGGGGTAGCACAGATACGCAGTATTTT. It yields the protein CASSLARNLLRGSTDTQYF.

This clone was detected only once. The V call is TRBV7-8, the J call TRBJ1-4, with TRBD1 matching over 10 bases. The CDR3 sequence is 15 residues long. The germline CDR1 and CDR2 sequences are SGHVS and FQNEAQ. Trimming took 3 bases from V and 7 from J; bases not matched to a gene: 5. The CDR3 is CASSFAGTGVEKLFF. CDR3 sequence (DNA): TGTGCCAGCAGCTTTGCCGGGACAGGGGTTGAAAAACTGTTTTTT.

The chain employs TRBV24-1 and TRBJ1-2; D is uncertain. Trimming stripped 10 bases from V and 6 bases from J, with 17 bases between. Germline V CDR1 and CDR2: KGHDR, SFDVKD. This CDR3 contains 13 residues. The CDR3 DNA sequence: TGTGCCACTAAACGAGAGGAGGGTGATGGCTACACCTTC. Translated: CATKREEGDGYTF.

The chain couples TRBV29-1 to TRBJ1-1, with D possibly TRBD1 on 5 matching bases. The CDR3 extends over 12 amino acids. Trimming removed 4 bases from V and 2 bases from J, with 8 bases in between. Looked up from germline, CDR1 is SQVTM and CDR2 is ANQGSEA. This chain's CDR3 is CSVGQLNTEAFF. As DNA, the CDR3 is TGCAGCGTTGGACAGCTAAACACTGAAGCTTTCTTT.

The chain uses TRBV11-3 and TRBJ2-2; D is ambiguous. The germline gives CDR1 SGHNT, CDR2 YENEEA. CDR3 size: 14 residues. Trimming left V 2 bases short and J 1 base short, with 5 bases between. CDR3 DNA: TGTGCCAGCAGCTTACTAAAGAACACCGGGGAGCTGTTTTTT. This translates into CASSLLKNTGELFF.

The chain employs TRBV6-2 or TRBV6-3 and TRBJ1-2; TRBD1 might be the D (6 bases). V was pared by 5 bases and J by 8 bases, with 18 bases between. Germline V gives CDR1 MNHEY, CDR2 SVGEGT. The CDR3 consists of 14 residues. DNA of the CDR3: TGTGCCAGCAGTCCCCGGACAGTGACTGGAGGCTACACCTTC. Translated, it gives CASSPRTVTGGYTF.

The J gene is TRBJ1-6, the V gene TRBV27; 8 bases map to TRBD1. Trimming cost V 2 bases and J 0 bases; bases outside gene matches: 6. Germline V gene data show CDR1 as MNHEY and CDR2 as SMNVEV (reference sequence). This CDR3 comprises 18 residues. Here the CDR3 reads CASSLRQGPSSYNSPLHF. CDR3 nucleotide sequence: TGTGCCAGCAGTTTACGACAGGGGCCGAGCTCCTATAATTCACCCCTCCACTTT.

The chain employs TRBV7-7 and TRBJ2-6, with 7 bases matching TRBD1. The junction had 8 bases not matched to a gene; V was cut back by 6 bases and J by 3 bases. The CDR3 is 16 amino acids. Germline lookup yields CDR1 SSHAT and CDR2 FNYEAQ (reference sequence). DNA for the CDR3: TGTGCCAGCAGTCCCGGGACAGCTCGTGGGGCCAACGTCCTGACTTTC. Residues: CASSPGTARGANVLTF.

With regard to this clone: Other DNA sequences within the sample encode an identical CDR3. This sequence joins TRBV5-1 and TRBJ1-1, with D tentatively TRBD1 (5 bases). Deletions cut 4 bases from V and 3 bases from J, with 10 bases between. The CDR3 covers 13 residues. The V gene's germline CDR1 is SGHRS and CDR2 YFSETQ. In DNA, the CDR3 is TGCGCCAGCAGCCCAGGGCTGGACACTGAAGCTTTCTTT. It specifies CASSPGLDTEAFF. The full variable domain, with the rest looked up from reference TRBV5-1 and TRBJ1-1, is KAGVTQTPRYLIKTRGQQVTLSCSPISGHRSVSWYQQTPGQGLQFLFEYFSETQRNKGNFPGRFSGRQFSNSRSEMNVSTLELGDSALYLCASSPGLDTEAFFGQGTRLTVV.

The chain couples TRBV6-2 or TRBV6-3 to TRBJ2-1; 9 bases are shared with TRBD2. CDR3 length: 15 residues. V shed 3 bases, J shed 6 bases, and the junction held 6 bases outside the gene matches. The germline V gene encodes CDR1 MNHEY and CDR2 SVGEGT. DNA for the CDR3: TGTGCCAGCAGTTATACCGGGACTAGCTTCAATGAGCAGTTCTTC. This translates into CASSYTGTSFNEQFF.

The rearrangement links TRBV7-2 to TRBJ2-5; possible D gene TRBD1, 6 bases. CDR1 is SGHTA, CDR2 FQGNSA, per germline. The CDR3 covers 14 residues. Trimming removed 1 base at V and 2 bases at J, with 8 bases between. In DNA, the CDR3 is TGTGCCAGCAGCTTAGGGACAGCACAAGAGACCCAGTACTTC. Its protein product is CASSLGTAQETQYF.

The chain joins TRBV5-4 to TRBJ2-7, with D tentatively TRBD2 (6 bases). V was clipped by 3 bases and J by 0 bases, with 16 bases between them. The CDR3 is 16 residues long. Per the germline V gene, CDR1 is SGHNT and CDR2 is YYREEE (reference sequence). The CDR3, as DNA: TGTGCCAGCAGCTCCAAGAATAGCGGACCCTCCTACGAGCAGTACTTC. Protein sequence: CASSSKNSGPSYEQYF.

The chain couples TRBV4-3 to TRBJ2-1, with 7 bases aligning to TRBD2. V trimming: 1 base; J trimming: 9 bases; junction bases outside the gene matches: 6. Germline lookup yields CDR1 LGHNA and CDR2 YSLEER. This CDR3 contains 14 residues. As DNA, the CDR3 is TGCGCCAGCAGCCAAGGGTTGCGGGAGAGTGAGCAGTTCTTC. Translation gives CASSQGLRESEQFF.

This clone came up a few times. The chain links TRBV10-3 to TRBJ2-3; TRBD2 aligns across 10 bases. Trimming cost V 10 bases and J 2 bases; bases outside gene matches: 3. Germline CDR1 reads ENHRY; CDR2 reads SYGVKD. The CDR3 has 13 residues. CDR3 residues: CATGLADTDTQYF. DNA of the CDR3: TGTGCCACCGGACTAGCGGACACAGATACGCAGTATTTT.

The genes are TRBV15 and TRBJ2-1, with TRBD2 as a possible D gene (5 bases). Germline CDR1 is LNHNV and CDR2 is YYDKDF (reference sequence). There are 13 residues in the CDR3. V was cut by 3 bases and J by 6 bases, with 9 bases left in between. The CDR3 here is CATSSGRANEQFF. CDR3 coding DNA: TGTGCCACCAGCAGCGGGCGGGCCAATGAGCAGTTCTTC.

The V and J genes are TRBV4-3 and TRBJ1-3; the D gene is possibly TRBD1 (5 bases). V lost 0 bases and J 1 base, leaving 10 bases between the germline ends. Germline CDR1 is LGHNA and CDR2 is YSLEER. This CDR3 spans 16 amino acids. CDR3 sequence: CASSQEARASGNTIYF. The CDR3 DNA is TGCGCCAGCAGCCAAGAAGCCAGGGCTTCTGGAAACACCATATATTTT.

The chain recombines TRBV13 with TRBJ2-7; 9 nucleotides align to TRBD2. The germline gives CDR1 PRHDT, CDR2 FYEKMQ (reference sequence). V gave up 3 bases and J gave up 3 bases; unmatched junction bases: 15. The CDR3 totals 18 residues. The DNA of the CDR3 is TGTGCCAGCAGCTTCAGGTCTAGCGGGACTTTCGGTGTCTACGAGCAGTACTTC. Amino acid sequence: CASSFRSSGTFGVYEQYF.

This sequence joins TRBV11-3 and TRBJ1-1, with 12 bases matching TRBD1. This CDR3 region has 17 residues. Germline values: CDR1 SGHNT, CDR2 YENEEA. V was clipped by 1 base and J by 5 bases; unmatched bases: 8. CDR3 region: CASSLGGTGGLWTEAFF. The CDR3 DNA follows: TGTGCCAGCAGCTTAGGTGGGACAGGGGGCCTTTGGACTGAAGCTTTCTTT. The full variable domain, its missing parts supplied by reference TRBV11-3 and TRBJ1-1, is EAGVVQSPRYKIIEKKQPVAFWCNPISGHNTLYWYLQNLGQGPELLIRYENEEAVDDSQLPKDRFSAERLKGVDSTLKIQPAELGDSAVYLCASSLGGTGGLWTEAFFGQGTRLTVV.

J is TRBJ1-5 and V is TRBV28; TRBD1 matches 8 bases. The CDR3 sequence is 15 residues long. Looked up from germline, CDR1 is MDHEN and CDR2 is SYDVKM. Germline trimming cut 6 bases from V and 6 bases from J; bases unmatched to any gene: 10. CDR3 bases: TGTGCCAGCAGGGTCCAGACAGGGGAGAGTCAGCCCCAGCATTTT. Amino acids: CASRVQTGESQPQHF.

This chain joins TRBV18 and TRBJ2-1, with 9 bases lining up with TRBD1. Germline CDR1 KGHSH, CDR2 LQKENI. J gave up 2 bases and V 0 bases, and 5 bases lay outside the gene matches. This CDR3 is built from 17 residues. The CDR3 DNA reads TGTGCCAGCTCACCACCGGAGGGACAGGGACCCTACAATGAGCAGTTCTTC. This codes for CASSPPEGQGPYNEQFF.

This chain uses TRBV12-5 with TRBJ1-1; D gene unclear. V lost 0 bases and J lost 4, with 12 bases in between. Germline-derived CDR1 and CDR2 are LGHNT and FRNRAP. This CDR3 is built from 15 residues. The CDR3 is CASGLVPQEGTEAFF. In nucleotides, the CDR3 is TGTGCTAGTGGTTTGGTACCACAAGAGGGCACTGAAGCTTTCTTT.